The 30 T cell receptor beta chains listed next were all sequenced from one sample in a study of T cell responses to AZD1222 COVID-19 vaccine. TCRdb's table, derived via immunoSEQ multiplex PCR, lists solely in-frame clones and lacks some. The sample contains over 130,000 clones, roughly 92% of which appear only once. The sequenced sample was peripheral blood, obtained 28 days after the second AZD1222 dose. These receptors came from an adult who received the AZD1222 COVID-19 vaccine.

The chain recombines TRBV11-3 with TRBJ2-2; D call uncertain. CDR3 length: 12 residues. The V gene's germline CDR1 is SGHNT and CDR2 YENEEA. The germline V and J ends were trimmed by 5 bases and 5 bases, with 6 bases remaining between them. The CDR3 DNA reads TGTGCCAGCAGCGCCTTTACCGGGGAGCTGTTTTTT. This sequence encodes CASSAFTGELFF.

The gene calls are TRBV19 and TRBJ2-7; D may correspond to TRBD1 or TRBD2 (5 bases each). The ends were cut back, 3 bases at V and 5 bases at J, with 11 bases in the middle. The CDR3 runs 13 residues. Germline CDR1 reads LNHDA; CDR2 reads SQIVND (reference sequence). DNA for the CDR3: TGTGCCAGTAGTATTACGGGGACCAACGAGCAGTACTTC. It codes for CASSITGTNEQYF. Based on the CDR3 plus reference TRBV19 and TRBJ2-7, the full variable domain is DGGITQSPKYLFRKEGQNVTLSCEQNLNHDAMYWYRQDPGQGLRLIYYSQIVNDFQKGDIAEGYSVSREKKESFPLTVTSAQKNPTAFYLCASSITGTNEQYFGPGTRLTVT.

The chain uses TRBV9 and TRBJ2-7; TRBD1 agrees at 10 bases. Trimming at V came to 2 bases and at J to 4 bases, leaving 3 bases not matched to a gene. There are 14 residues in the CDR3. From germline, CDR1 is SGDLS and CDR2 YYNGEE. The CDR3 is CASSVRDRGYEQYF. DNA for the CDR3: TGTGCCAGCAGCGTCCGGGACAGGGGTTACGAGCAGTACTTC.

This chain connects TRBV9 to TRBJ2-2; D is ambiguous. V shed 1 base and J shed 5 bases, with 9 bases lying between them. Germline CDR1 and CDR2: SGDLS and YYNGEE. This CDR3 spans 14 amino acids. This chain's CDR3 is CASSVLLETGELFF. In DNA form, the CDR3 reads TGTGCCAGCAGCGTACTTCTAGAAACCGGGGAGCTGTTTTTT.

This chain uses TRBV2 with TRBJ1-2, with a possible D match to TRBD1 (5 bases). Germline CDR1 reads SNHLY; CDR2 reads FYNNEI. V lost 6 bases and J 5 bases, leaving 13 bases between the germline ends. The CDR3 extends over 13 amino acids. The CDR3 protein is CASREGPGYGYTF. DNA of the CDR3: TGTGCCAGCAGGGAGGGGCCGGGTTATGGCTACACCTTC.

The chain has TRBV4-3 and TRBJ1-3; D gene ambiguous. Trimming removed 2 bases at V and 0 bases at J, with 8 bases between. This CDR3 has 15 residues. CDR1 is LGHNA and CDR2 is YSLEER in the germline V gene. The DNA for the CDR3 is TGCGCCAGCAGCCAACCTGGCAACTCTGGAAACACCATATATTTT. This gives the protein CASSQPGNSGNTIYF.

A single count supports this clone. This chain joins TRBV5-1 and TRBJ2-5; 7 bases fit TRBD1. The CDR3 covers 14 residues. Germline V gene data show CDR1 as SGHRS and CDR2 as YFSETQ. The V gene end was trimmed by 3 bases and the J gene end by 5 bases; junction bases not matched to a gene: 7. The DNA for the CDR3 is TGCGCCAGCAGCTCGACAGGGTTGGGGGAGACCCAGTACTTC. Translated: CASSSTGLGETQYF. The full variable domain, in which reference TRBV5-1 and TRBJ2-5 provide the parts outside the CDR3, is KAGVTQTPRYLIKTRGQQVTLSCSPISGHRSVSWYQQTPGQGLQFLFEYFSETQRNKGNFPGRFSGRQFSNSRSEMNVSTLELGDSALYLCASSSTGLGETQYFGPGTRLLVL.

V usage is TRBV6-1 and J usage is TRBJ2-7; D tentatively reads TRBD1 or TRBD2 (6 bases each). V was clipped by 3 bases and J by 1 base, with 10 bases between them. The CDR3 has 14 amino acids. Germline CDR1 and CDR2: MNHNS and SASEGT. The CDR3 is CASSEGGLSYEQYF. For the CDR3, the DNA is TGTGCCAGCAGTGAGGGGGGCCTTTCCTACGAGCAGTACTTC.

To note about this clone: Other DNA sequences in this specimen translate into the identical CDR3. This sequence joins TRBV5-1 and TRBJ2-5; no reliable D call. This CDR3 is built from 12 residues. Trimming took 2 bases from V and 5 from J, leaving 7 bases between them. Germline V gives CDR1 SGHRS, CDR2 YFSETQ. The CDR3 coding sequence is TGCGCCAGCAGCTTATTCGGGGAGACCCAGTACTTC. Translation: CASSLFGETQYF. The whole variable domain, filled in from reference TRBV5-1 and TRBJ2-5, reads KAGVTQTPRYLIKTRGQQVTLSCSPISGHRSVSWYQQTPGQGLQFLFEYFSETQRNKGNFPGRFSGRQFSNSRSEMNVSTLELGDSALYLCASSLFGETQYFGPGTRLLVL.

The rearrangement uses TRBV6-6 and TRBJ2-1, with D maybe TRBD1 (6 bases). The CDR3 extends over 16 amino acids. Between the trimmed V and J ends, which lost 0 bases and 0 bases, there was a span of 9 bases. Germline values: CDR1 MNHNY, CDR2 SVGAGI (reference sequence). The CDR3 region is CASSYSRGISYNEQFF. In DNA, the CDR3 is TGTGCCAGCAGTTACTCCAGGGGAATCTCCTACAATGAGCAGTTCTTC.

V usage is TRBV11-2 and J usage is TRBJ2-5; D possibly matches TRBD1 or TRBD2 (5 bases each). Germline CDR1 and CDR2: SGHAT and FQNNGV. Trimming shortened V by 5 bases and J by 5 bases, and 18 bases separated the two germline ends. This CDR3 has 15 residues. The chain's CDR3 is CASSLTPGPWETQYF. CDR3 DNA: TGTGCCAGCAGCCTAACTCCGGGACCCTGGGAGACCCAGTACTTC.

The genes are TRBV6-2 or TRBV6-3 and TRBJ2-7; 7 bases are a match to TRBD1. Unmatched junction bases numbered 3, after V lost 4 bases and J lost 0 bases. The CDR3 runs 14 residues. Germline loops: CDR1 MNHEY, CDR2 SVGEGT. CDR3 sequence (DNA): TGTGCCAGCAGTTGGGGACAGACCTCCTACGAGCAGTACTTC. This translates into CASSWGQTSYEQYF.

CDR3 sequence reads: CASSARISNQPQHF. The DNA for the CDR3 is TGTGCCAGCAGTGCGAGGATTAGCAATCAGCCCCAGCATTTT. The rearrangement joins TRBV28 to TRBJ1-5; D is uncertain. In germline, CDR1 is MDHEN, CDR2 SYDVKM. V lost 5 bases and J lost 0, with 8 bases in between. This CDR3 spans 14 amino acids.

The chain recombines TRBV18 with TRBJ1-1, with 9 bases lining up with TRBD1. V was pared by 3 bases and J by 0 bases, with 2 bases of the junction left unmatched. Germline CDR1 reads KGHSH; CDR2 reads LQKENI. CDR3 length: 15 amino acids. Here the CDR3 DNA reads TGTGCCAGCTCACCCGGGGACAGGGTGAACACTGAAGCTTTCTTT. Translation gives CASSPGDRVNTEAFF.

The CDR3, as DNA: TGTGCCAGCAGTGACAGGGGACAGGCCCTCCACTTT. The encoded protein is CASSDRGQALHF. The V call is TRBV6-1, the J call TRBJ1-6, with 8 nucleotides matching TRBD1. CDR1 is MNHNS, CDR2 SASEGT, per germline. This CDR3 is 12 amino acids long. V lost 3 bases, J lost 14 bases, and 3 bases stayed unmatched.

The chain has TRBV12-3 or TRBV12-4 and TRBJ2-3; D is unclear. This CDR3 is built from 13 residues. Trimming removed 5 bases at V and 2 bases at J, with 8 bases between. CDR3 sequence: CASSLPPTDTQYF. In nucleotides, the CDR3 is TGTGCCAGCAGTCTTCCCCCCACAGATACGCAGTATTTT.

This chain links TRBV3-1 (or the pseudogene TRBV3-2) with TRBJ2-5; 13 bases fit TRBD2. J was trimmed by 3 bases and V by 3 bases; bases with no gene match: 1. The CDR3 has 15 amino acids. Germline assignment: CDR1 LGHDT and CDR2 YNNKEL (reference sequence). The CDR3 DNA is TGTGCCAGCAGCCAGGGGACTAGCGGGAAAGAGACCCAGTACTTC. It encodes CASSQGTSGKETQYF.

The chain couples TRBV12-3 or TRBV12-4 to TRBJ2-1; D call uncertain. Between the trimmed V and J ends, which lost 6 bases and 6 bases, there was a span of 6 bases. This CDR3 comprises 11 residues. CDR3 amino acids: CASSVFNEQFF. CDR3 nucleotides: TGTGCCAGCAGCGTATTCAATGAGCAGTTCTTC.

This rearrangement joins TRBV28 to TRBJ2-3; D is tentatively TRBD1 or TRBD2 (5 bases each). Trimming took 1 base from V and 0 from J, leaving 8 bases between them. Germline V gives CDR1 MDHEN, CDR2 SYDVKM. The length of the CDR3 is 15 residues. CDR3 nucleotide sequence: TGTGCCAGCAGTTTATTTGGGGGTAGCACAGATACGCAGTATTTT. This encodes CASSLFGGSTDTQYF. Drawing the rest from reference TRBV28 and TRBJ2-3, the complete variable domain is DVKVTQSSRYLVKRTGEKVFLECVQDMDHENMFWYRQDPGLGLRLIYFSYDVKMKEKGDIPEGYSVSREKKERFSLILESASTNQTSMYLCASSLFGGSTDTQYFGPGTRLTVL.

The genes are TRBV19 and TRBJ2-1; 14 bases map to TRBD2. Germline-derived CDR1 and CDR2 are LNHDA and SQIVND (reference sequence). The CDR3 contains 15 residues. The ends lost 8 bases at V and 7 bases at J; junction bases unmatched: 7. CDR3 coding DNA: TGTGCCAGTGCCCCGGGACTAGCGGGAGTTAATGAGCAGTTCTTC. Translated: CASAPGLAGVNEQFF.

The chain employs TRBV5-1 and TRBJ2-2; 8 nucleotides align to TRBD1. V lost 1 base to trimming and J lost 4 bases; unmatched junction nucleotides: 6. The CDR3 length is 16 residues. Germline V CDR1 and CDR2: SGHRS, YFSETQ. The CDR3 DNA is TGCGCCAGCAGCTTGTCGGCAGGGGGCATCACCGGGGAGCTGTTTTTT. Protein product: CASSLSAGGITGELFF.

The chain has TRBV7-6 and TRBJ1-1; 7 positions match TRBD1. The CDR3 contains 15 residues. With 5 bases clipped from V and 1 base from J, the junction kept 7 bases outside the gene matches. Germline loops: CDR1 SGHVS, CDR2 FNYEAQ. DNA for the CDR3: TGTGCCAGCAGCGGAGACAGGGTAAAGAACACTGAAGCTTTCTTT. It specifies CASSGDRVKNTEAFF. Together with reference TRBV7-6 and TRBJ1-1, the CDR3 gives the full variable domain: GAGVSQSPRYKVTKRGQDVALRCDPISGHVSLYWYRQALGQGPEFLTYFNYEAQQDKSGLPNDRFSAERPEGSISTLTIQRTEQRDSAMYRCASSGDRVKNTEAFFGQGTRLTVV.

CDR3 in DNA: TGTGCCAGTAGCCGGTCCCGGGACAGGGTTGGCTACACCTTC. Protein product: CASSRSRDRVGYTF. V gene TRBV19 combines with J gene TRBJ1-2; 9 bases agree with TRBD1. The germline CDR1 and CDR2 sequences are LNHDA and SQIVND (reference sequence). The CDR3 loop spans 14 amino acids. V was pared by 6 bases and J by 7 bases, with 9 bases of the junction left unmatched.

The rearrangement uses TRBV19 and TRBJ2-2; 7 bases line up with TRBD1. V lost 1 base, J lost 3 bases, and 2 bases stayed unmatched. Per the germline V gene, CDR1 is LNHDA and CDR2 is SQIVND (reference sequence). The CDR3 covers 15 residues. CDR3 amino acids: CASSIGQGYTGELFF. The CDR3 DNA follows: TGTGCCAGTAGTATAGGACAGGGTTACACCGGGGAGCTGTTTTTT.

This clone is a singleton in its sample. This sequence joins TRBV2 and TRBJ1-1; possible D gene TRBD1, 5 bases. The germline V gene encodes CDR1 SNHLY and CDR2 FYNNEI. The CDR3 has 13 residues. V dropped 2 bases and J dropped 4 bases, with 8 bases sitting between them. The CDR3 reads CASSETGGTEAFF. The CDR3 bases are TGTGCCAGCAGTGAAACCGGGGGCACTGAAGCTTTCTTT.

The gene calls are TRBV2 and TRBJ1-2, with D unclear. The germline CDR1 and CDR2 sequences are SNHLY and FYNNEI. This CDR3 comprises 11 residues. Trimming took 6 bases from V and 2 from J, leaving 4 bases between them. The CDR3 sequence: CASRDNYGYTF. As DNA, the CDR3 is TGTGCCAGCAGGGACAACTATGGCTACACCTTC. Combining the CDR3 with reference TRBV2 and TRBJ1-2 gives the whole variable domain EPEVTQTPSHQVTQMGQEVILRCVPISNHLYFYWYRQILGQKVEFLVSFYNNEISEKSEIFDDQFSVERPDGSNFTLKIRSTKLEDSAMYFCASRDNYGYTFGSGTRLTVV.

This clone showed up just once. This sequence joins TRBV2 and TRBJ2-1, with 7 bases fitting TRBD1. Trimming took 2 bases from V and 2 from J; bases not matched to a gene: 3. Germline lookup yields CDR1 SNHLY and CDR2 FYNNEI. The CDR3 has 15 residues. The CDR3 bases are TGTGCCAGCAGTGAATTCCAGGGGGCCTACAATGAGCAGTTCTTC. Amino acids: CASSEFQGAYNEQFF.

This chain uses TRBV7-2 with TRBJ2-7; 10 bases are shared with TRBD2. With 4 bases clipped from V and 6 bases from J, the junction kept 6 bases outside the gene matches. The CDR3 contains 14 residues. Per the germline V gene, CDR1 is SGHTA and CDR2 is FQGNSA. The CDR3 coding sequence is TGTGCCAGCAGCTCGGGACTAGCGCCCGGCGAGCAGTACTTC. It encodes CASSSGLAPGEQYF. Full variable domain (rest looked up from reference TRBV7-2 and TRBJ2-7): GAGVSQSPSNKVTEKGKDVELRCDPISGHTALYWYRQSLGQGLEFLIYFQGNSAPDKSGLPSDRFSAERTGGSVSTLTIQRTQQEDSAVYLCASSSGLAPGEQYFGPGTRLTVT.

This chain uses TRBV14 with TRBJ1-2; 8 nucleotides agree with TRBD1. The CDR3 consists of 14 residues. The junction had 6 bases not matched to a gene; V was cut back by 1 base and J by 8 bases. Germline CDR1 and CDR2: SGHDN and FVKESK. CDR3 sequence reads: CASSQVRQGLGYTF. CDR3 sequence (DNA): TGTGCCAGCAGCCAAGTGAGACAGGGGTTGGGCTACACCTTC.

The rearrangement uses TRBV5-4 and TRBJ2-7, with 9 bases aligning to TRBD1. V lost 3 bases and J lost 1; bases outside the gene matches: 2. The CDR3 runs 14 residues. Germline CDR1 is SGHNT and CDR2 is YYREEE (reference sequence). The CDR3 sequence: CASSWGQGSYEQYF. CDR3 nucleotide sequence: TGTGCCAGCAGCTGGGGACAGGGTTCCTACGAGCAGTACTTC.